The 14 T cell receptor beta chains listed next were all sequenced from one sample in a study of blood T cell repertoires in COVID-19. Clones were read by immunoSEQ multiplex PCR, and TCRdb kept only the in-frame ones, dropping some. The sample has roughly 230,000 clones; approximately 81% are singletons. The specimen sequenced was peripheral blood. Source of these receptors: a man aged 35-49 years with acute or convalescent COVID-19.

V and J are TRBV19 and TRBJ2-2, with D perhaps TRBD1 (5 bases). V lost 5 bases and J lost 2, with 12 bases in between. CDR1 and CDR2 (germline): LNHDA, SQIVND (reference sequence). The CDR3 runs to 15 residues. The CDR3, as DNA: TGTGCCAGTAGTTTTCGACAGCTCAACACCGGGGAGCTGTTTTTT. Translated, it gives CASSFRQLNTGELFF.

The chain uses TRBV6-2 or TRBV6-3 and TRBJ1-5; no clear D gene. Germline CDR1 reads MNHEY; CDR2 reads SVGEGT. The CDR3 spans 13 residues. V lost 2 bases and J 4 bases, leaving 6 bases between the germline ends. This chain's CDR3 is CASSYVPNQPQHF. CDR3 nucleotides: TGTGCCAGCAGTTACGTCCCGAATCAGCCCCAGCATTTT.

This chain joins TRBV28 and TRBJ2-7, with 11 bases fitting TRBD1. V gave up 6 bases and J gave up 3 bases; unmatched junction bases: 7. This CDR3 region has 15 residues. Looked up from germline, CDR1 is MDHEN and CDR2 is SYDVKM. This CDR3 reads CASRTWTGGNYEQYF. The DNA of the CDR3 is TGTGCCAGCAGGACCTGGACAGGGGGCAACTACGAGCAGTACTTC.

This chain uses TRBV18 with TRBJ2-7; D uncertain. The V and J ends lost 3 bases and 6 bases respectively, with 12 bases between them. The CDR3 has 13 residues. Germline lookup yields CDR1 KGHSH and CDR2 LQKENI. The CDR3 DNA reads TGTGCCAGCTCACCTTACGGCTCGGGCGAGCAGTACTTC. This sequence encodes CASSPYGSGEQYF.

The rearrangement uses TRBV5-4 and TRBJ1-6; D is undetermined. V lost 2 bases to trimming and J lost 8 bases, with 17 bases between them. The V gene's germline CDR1 is SGHNT and CDR2 YYREEE (reference sequence). This CDR3 comprises 16 residues. The CDR3 sequence is CASSFLSGNGDSPLHF. The CDR3, as DNA: TGTGCCAGCAGCTTTTTATCGGGGAACGGGGATTCACCCCTCCACTTT. Filled out from reference TRBV5-4 and TRBJ1-6, the complete variable domain reads ETGVTQSPTHLIKTRGQQVTLRCSSQSGHNTVSWYQQALGQGPQFIFQYYREEENGRGNFPPRFSGLQFPNYSSELNVNALELDDSALYLCASSFLSGNGDSPLHFGNGTRLTVT.

This clone was observed a few times. The chain recombines TRBV18 with TRBJ1-5, with D tentatively TRBD1 (5 bases). The CDR3 has 14 residues. V lost 5 bases and J 4 bases, leaving 12 bases between the germline ends. Germline V lookup: CDR1 KGHSH, CDR2 LQKENI. CDR3 in DNA: TGTGCCAGCTCAACCGACAGCCAAAATCAGCCCCAGCATTTT. It codes for CASSTDSQNQPQHF.

This clone occurred once. V gene TRBV5-4 combines with J gene TRBJ1-4, with D maybe TRBD1 (5 bases). This CDR3 has 16 amino acids. V lost 4 bases and J 3 bases, leaving 16 bases between the germline ends. Germline V gene sequence: CDR1 SGHNT, CDR2 YYREEE (reference sequence). The CDR3 DNA reads as TGTGCCAGCAGCCCTGGTTGGGGCAGGGCTAATGAAAAACTGTTTTTT. Protein: CASSPGWGRANEKLFF.

The chain employs TRBV27 and TRBJ1-5, with 7 nucleotides matching TRBD1. The CDR3 spans 16 residues. Unmatched junction bases numbered 15, after V lost 7 bases and J lost 6 bases. CDR1 MNHEY and CDR2 SMNVEV come from the germline V gene (reference sequence). This CDR3 is CASTWSRGLLGQPQHF. DNA for the CDR3: TGTGCCAGCACCTGGAGTAGGGGGCTATTGGGTCAGCCCCAGCATTTT.

The J gene is TRBJ1-6, the V gene TRBV4-3; no firm D call. Between the trimmed V and J ends, which lost 4 bases and 10 bases, there was a span of 11 bases. Germline V gene data show CDR1 as LGHNA and CDR2 as YSLEER. The CDR3 is 13 residues long. The CDR3 spells CASSLFGGSPLHF. The CDR3 DNA follows: TGCGCCAGCAGCCTCTTCGGCGGATCACCCCTCCACTTT.

The chain uses TRBV7-8 and TRBJ2-5, with a tentative D call TRBD2 (6 bases). V was pared by 0 bases and J by 2 bases, with 13 bases between. The V gene's germline CDR1 is SGHVS and CDR2 FQNEAQ. The CDR3 has 16 residues. CDR3 sequence reads: CASSLAGGSGQETQYF. CDR3 DNA sequence: TGTGCCAGCAGCTTAGCGGGTGGTAGCGGACAAGAGACCCAGTACTTC. Supplemented by reference TRBV7-8 and TRBJ2-5, the full variable domain reads GAGVSQSPRYKVAKRGQDVALRCDPISGHVSLFWYQQALGQGPEFLTYFQNEAQLDKSGLPSDRFFAERPEGSVSTLKIQRTQQEDSAVYLCASSLAGGSGQETQYFGPGTRLLVL.

The genes are TRBV12-3 or TRBV12-4 and TRBJ2-3; perhaps TRBD1 as D (6 bases). The CDR3 is 13 amino acids. Trimming left V 6 bases short and J 4 bases short, with 11 bases between. CDR3 in amino acids: CASSIRGADTQYF. The CDR3 region has the DNA TGTGCCAGCAGCATCAGGGGTGCAGATACGCAGTATTTT.

For this clone: Within the sample, other DNA sequences also encode this same CDR3. This chain connects TRBV2 to TRBJ1-1; D not certain. Germline V gene data show CDR1 as SNHLY and CDR2 as FYNNEI. V was trimmed by 4 bases and J by 0 bases, leaving 6 bases between them. This CDR3 comprises 13 residues. This chain's CDR3 is CASSAEMNTEAFF. CDR3 sequence (DNA): TGTGCCAGCAGTGCGGAGATGAACACTGAAGCTTTCTTT.

The table lists this clone with a count of one. The chain links TRBV18 to TRBJ2-2; D is unresolved. V shed 2 bases and J shed 2 bases, with 6 bases lying between them. CDR3 length: 14 amino acids. Germline CDR1 KGHSH, CDR2 LQKENI. The CDR3 here is CASSPGLNTGELFF. The CDR3 nucleotides are TGTGCCAGCTCACCAGGGCTAAACACCGGGGAGCTGTTTTTT.

V is TRBV5-6 and J is TRBJ1-2; TRBD1 matches 8 bases. The CDR3 is 14 amino acids. From germline, CDR1 is SGHDT and CDR2 YYEEEE. The junction had 9 bases not matched to a gene; V was cut back by 3 bases and J by 8 bases. CDR3 sequence reads: CASSSNQDRGGYTF. The CDR3 nucleotides are TGTGCCAGCAGCTCGAATCAAGACAGGGGAGGCTACACCTTC.